This T cell receptor (beta chain) comes out of a study of T cell responses to AZD1222 COVID-19 vaccine. Trimming took off 3 bases at V and 6 bases at J, with 18 bases between the two ends. From germline, CDR1 is KGHSH and CDR2 LQKENI. This CDR3 has 16 amino acids. Repertoires were generated with immunoSEQ multiplex PCR, while TCRdb's copy carries only in-frame clones and drops some. In the table there are under 50,000 clones, 88% of which are singletons. Study-wide results and limits: Clonal diversity may have been underestimated in mostly white British donors.

Concerning this clone itself: The antigen is unknown.

The clonotype originates from an adult who received the MenACWY meningococcal vaccine as a control. The V gene is TRBV18, the J gene TRBJ2-1, with D unclear. Sequencing was performed on peripheral blood, taken 28 days after the second dose of the MenACWY control vaccine. As DNA, the CDR3 is TGTGCCAGCTCACCCTCTCAGATAGCCCACGGCAATGAGCAGTTCTTC. Amino acid sequence: CASSPSQIAHGNEQFF.